The sequence of this T cell receptor beta chain was determined in a study of radiotherapy plus CTLA-4 blockade in lung cancer. Libraries were prepared by immunoSEQ multiplex PCR; TCRdb keeps only in-frame clonotypes and omits some of them. The table includes 26,000 or so clones, approximately 80% detected once. The source of this sequence is a human donor with non-small cell lung cancer who had stable disease on radiotherapy plus ipilimumab. The specimen was peripheral blood, collected from a patient treated with radiotherapy plus ipilimumab.

CDR3 amino acids: CASRGPGLPFEQYV. The DNA for the CDR3 is TGTGCCAGCAGAGGTCCAGGTTTGCCCTTCGAGCAGTACGTC. The chain uses TRBV13 and TRBJ2-7; D gene ambiguous. The CDR3 consists of 14 residues. Trimming left V 6 bases short and J 6 bases short, with 18 bases between. Looked up from germline, CDR1 is PRHDT and CDR2 is FYEKMQ (reference sequence).